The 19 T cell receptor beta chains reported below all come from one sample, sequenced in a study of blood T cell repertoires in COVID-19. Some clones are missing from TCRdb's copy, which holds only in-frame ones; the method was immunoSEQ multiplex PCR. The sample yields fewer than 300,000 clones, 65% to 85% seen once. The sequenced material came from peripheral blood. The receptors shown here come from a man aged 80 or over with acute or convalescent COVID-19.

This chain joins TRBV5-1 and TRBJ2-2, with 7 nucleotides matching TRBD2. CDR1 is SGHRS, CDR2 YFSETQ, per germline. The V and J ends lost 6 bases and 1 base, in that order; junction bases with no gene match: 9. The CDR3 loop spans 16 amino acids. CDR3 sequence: CASTADGGMNTGELFF. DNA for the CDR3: TGCGCCAGCACCGCCGACGGGGGGATGAACACCGGGGAGCTGTTTTTT. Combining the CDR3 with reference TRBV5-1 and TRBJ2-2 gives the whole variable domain KAGVTQTPRYLIKTRGQQVTLSCSPISGHRSVSWYQQTPGQGLQFLFEYFSETQRNKGNFPGRFSGRQFSNSRSEMNVSTLELGDSALYLCASTADGGMNTGELFFGEGSRLTVL.

The DNA of the CDR3 is TGTGCCAGTACTGATAGCGGGGGGTCGGAGACCCAGTACTTC. Translating gives CASTDSGGSETQYF. The chain employs TRBV19 and TRBJ2-5; 10 nucleotides align to TRBD2. The trim removed 7 bases at V and 5 bases at J, leaving 7 bases unmatched. CDR3 length: 14 amino acids. Germline V gives CDR1 LNHDA, CDR2 SQIVND (reference sequence).

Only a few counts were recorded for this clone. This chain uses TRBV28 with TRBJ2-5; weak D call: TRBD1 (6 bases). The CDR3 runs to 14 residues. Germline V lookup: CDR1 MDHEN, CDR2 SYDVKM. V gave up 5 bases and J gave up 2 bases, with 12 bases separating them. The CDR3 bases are TGTGCCAGCAGTCGTCCAGGGGTTCAAGAGACCCAGTACTTC. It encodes CASSRPGVQETQYF.

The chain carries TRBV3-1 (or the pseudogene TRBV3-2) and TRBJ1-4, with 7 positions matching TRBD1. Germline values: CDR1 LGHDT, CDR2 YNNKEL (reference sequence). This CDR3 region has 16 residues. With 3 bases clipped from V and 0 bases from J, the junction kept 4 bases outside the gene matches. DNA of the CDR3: TGTGCCAGCAGCCATATCACAGGGGCAACTAATGAAAAACTGTTTTTT. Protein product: CASSHITGATNEKLFF.

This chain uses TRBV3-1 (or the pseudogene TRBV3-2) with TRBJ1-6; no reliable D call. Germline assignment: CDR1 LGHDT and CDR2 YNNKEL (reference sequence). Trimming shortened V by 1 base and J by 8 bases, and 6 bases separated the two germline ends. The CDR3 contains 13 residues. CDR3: CASSQVRDSPLHF. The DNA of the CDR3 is TGTGCCAGCAGCCAAGTCCGCGATTCACCCCTCCACTTT.

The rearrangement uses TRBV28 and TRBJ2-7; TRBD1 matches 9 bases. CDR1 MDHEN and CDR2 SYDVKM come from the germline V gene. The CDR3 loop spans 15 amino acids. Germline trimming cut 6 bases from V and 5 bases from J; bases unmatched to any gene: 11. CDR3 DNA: TGTGCCAGCAGCGCACCGGGACAGGGTATGCACGAGCAGTACTTC. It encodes CASSAPGQGMHEQYF.

The CDR3 region is CSASLSGNEQFF. CDR3 coding DNA: TGCAGTGCTAGTTTGAGCGGCAATGAGCAGTTCTTC. The V and J genes are TRBV20-1 and TRBJ2-1; possibly TRBD2 for D (5 bases). The CDR3 totals 12 residues. Germline loops: CDR1 DFQATT, CDR2 SNEGSKA (reference sequence). V was trimmed by 3 bases and J by 6 bases, leaving 9 bases between them.

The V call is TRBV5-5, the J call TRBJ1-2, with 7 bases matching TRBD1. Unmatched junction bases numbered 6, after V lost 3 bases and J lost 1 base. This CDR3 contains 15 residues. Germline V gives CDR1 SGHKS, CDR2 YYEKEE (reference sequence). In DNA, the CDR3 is TGTGCCAGCAGCTCAACAGGGGTTGGTAACTATGGCTACACCTTC. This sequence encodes CASSSTGVGNYGYTF.

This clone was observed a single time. This CDR3 is CAWSGLAGTYEQYF. The CDR3 DNA reads TGTGCCTGGAGTGGCCTAGCGGGTACCTACGAGCAGTACTTC. This sequence joins TRBV30 and TRBJ2-7, with TRBD2 identical over 8 bases. V gave up 1 base and J gave up 2 bases; unmatched junction bases: 4. This CDR3 region has 14 residues. Germline CDR1 is GTSNPN and CDR2 is SVGIG (reference sequence).

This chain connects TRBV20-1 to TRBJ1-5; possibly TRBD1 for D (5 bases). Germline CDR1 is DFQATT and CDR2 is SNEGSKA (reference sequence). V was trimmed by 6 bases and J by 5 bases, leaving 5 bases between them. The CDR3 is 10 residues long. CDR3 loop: CSAGDQPQHF. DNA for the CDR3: TGCAGTGCAGGGGATCAGCCCCAGCATTTT.

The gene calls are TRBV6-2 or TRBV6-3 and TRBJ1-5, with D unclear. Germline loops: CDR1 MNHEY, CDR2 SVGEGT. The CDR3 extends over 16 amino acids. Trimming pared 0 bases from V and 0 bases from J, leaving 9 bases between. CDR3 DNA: TGTGCCAGCAGTTACTCGAGAGGTTCTAGCAATCAGCCCCAGCATTTT. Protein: CASSYSRGSSNQPQHF.

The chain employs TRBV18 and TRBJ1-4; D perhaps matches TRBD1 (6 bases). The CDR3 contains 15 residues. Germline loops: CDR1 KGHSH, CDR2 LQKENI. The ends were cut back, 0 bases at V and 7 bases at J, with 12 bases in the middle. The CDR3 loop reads CASSPPQGGGEKLFF. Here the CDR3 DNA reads TGTGCCAGCTCACCACCCCAGGGAGGGGGTGAAAAACTGTTTTTT. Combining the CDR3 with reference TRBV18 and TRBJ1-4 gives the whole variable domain NAGVMQNPRHLVRRRGQEARLRCSPMKGHSHVYWYRQLPEEGLKFMVYLQKENIIDESGMPKERFSAEFPKEGPSILRIQQVVRGDSAAYFCASSPPQGGGEKLFFGSGTQLSVL.

CDR3 DNA: TGTGCCTGGAGCTTGGGCGGGGGAAACTATGGCTACACCTTC. Translating gives CAWSLGGGNYGYTF. The chain carries TRBV30 and TRBJ1-2; perhaps TRBD1 as D (5 bases). The V gene's germline CDR1 is GTSNPN and CDR2 SVGIG (reference sequence). The CDR3 runs 14 residues. Trimming removed 3 bases from V and 2 bases from J, with 13 bases in between.

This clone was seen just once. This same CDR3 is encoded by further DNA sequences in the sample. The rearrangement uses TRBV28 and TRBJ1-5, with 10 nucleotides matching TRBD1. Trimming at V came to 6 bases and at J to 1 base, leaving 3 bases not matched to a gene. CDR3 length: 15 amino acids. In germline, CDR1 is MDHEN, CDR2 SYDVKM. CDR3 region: CASRRTGGSNQPQHF. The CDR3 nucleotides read TGTGCCAGCAGAAGGACAGGGGGGAGCAATCAGCCCCAGCATTTT.

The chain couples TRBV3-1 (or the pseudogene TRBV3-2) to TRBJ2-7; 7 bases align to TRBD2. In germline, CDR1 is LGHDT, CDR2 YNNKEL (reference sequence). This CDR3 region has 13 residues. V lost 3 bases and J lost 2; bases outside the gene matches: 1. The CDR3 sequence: CASSQRGTYEQYF. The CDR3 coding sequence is TGTGCCAGCAGCCAGCGGGGGACCTACGAGCAGTACTTC.

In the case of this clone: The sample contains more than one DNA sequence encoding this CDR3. The CDR3 sequence: CASSLIRGQNTQYF. In DNA, the CDR3 is TGTGCCAGCAGTCTTATCAGGGGGCAAAATACGCAGTATTTT. The rearrangement joins TRBV4-2 to TRBJ2-3, with 8 bases aligning to TRBD1. V dropped 6 bases and J dropped 7; count of bases not matched to a gene: 9. This CDR3 is built from 14 residues. Per the germline V gene, CDR1 is LGHNA and CDR2 is YNFKEQ.

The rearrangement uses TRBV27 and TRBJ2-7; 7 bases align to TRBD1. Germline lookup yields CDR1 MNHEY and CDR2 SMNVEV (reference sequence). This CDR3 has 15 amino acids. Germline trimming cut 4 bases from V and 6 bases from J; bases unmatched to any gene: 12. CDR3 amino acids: CASSSRDRIMSEQYF. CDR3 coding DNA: TGTGCCAGCAGTTCACGGGACAGAATAATGAGCGAGCAGTACTTC.

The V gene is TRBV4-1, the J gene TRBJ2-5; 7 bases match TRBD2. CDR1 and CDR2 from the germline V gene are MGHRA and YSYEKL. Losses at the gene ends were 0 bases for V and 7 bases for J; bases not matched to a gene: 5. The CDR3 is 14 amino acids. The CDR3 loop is CASSQEVPSGTQYF. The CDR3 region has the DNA TGCGCCAGCAGCCAAGAGGTCCCTAGCGGGACCCAGTACTTC.

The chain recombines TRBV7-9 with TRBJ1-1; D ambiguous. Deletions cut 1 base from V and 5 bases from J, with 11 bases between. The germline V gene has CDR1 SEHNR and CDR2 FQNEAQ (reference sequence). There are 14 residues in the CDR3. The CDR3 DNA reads TGTGCCAGCAGCTTAGGTGGAGCGGGTACTGAAGCTTTCTTT. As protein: CASSLGGAGTEAFF.